These 27 T cell receptor beta chains were all obtained from the same sample, sequenced in a study of shared clonotypes between healthy human individuals. The protocol was immunoSEQ multiplex PCR, while the TCRdb copy is restricted to in-frame clones and leaves out a portion. In the table there are about 2.3 million clones, about 92% of which are singletons. The sequenced sample consisted of naive CD4+ T cells from PBMCs. Specified subset: CD45RA+ positively selected. All receptors come from a man in his late teens or twenties in good health. Some clones in this sample may be carry-over from other donors' samples.

The V call is TRBV25-1, the J call TRBJ1-4, with D perhaps TRBD1 (5 bases). V dropped 9 bases and J dropped 3 bases, with 14 bases sitting between them. Germline lookup yields CDR1 MGHDK and CDR2 SYGVNS. This CDR3 comprises 14 residues. In nucleotides, the CDR3 is TGTGCCAGTTCTTCCGACAGACCTAATGAAAAACTGTTTTTT. It encodes CASSSDRPNEKLFF.

The V call is TRBV4-1, the J call TRBJ2-2; 14 nucleotides match TRBD2. CDR3 length equals 16 residues. V was pared by 4 bases and J by 5 bases, with 3 bases of the junction left unmatched. Germline V gives CDR1 MGHRA, CDR2 YSYEKL. The CDR3 protein is CASSLGLAGGTGELFF. The CDR3 nucleotides are TGCGCCAGCAGCCTTGGACTAGCGGGAGGAACCGGGGAGCTGTTTTTT.

The chain is built from TRBV10-3 and TRBJ2-7, with a possible D match to TRBD1 (6 bases). This CDR3 region has 16 residues. Germline V gene data show CDR1 as ENHRY and CDR2 as SYGVKD. Trimming cost V 6 bases and J 0 bases, with 18 bases left between them. CDR3 sequence (DNA): TGTGCCATCAGCGGAACTCAGGGGATAACCTCCTACGAGCAGTACTTC. The encoded protein is CAISGTQGITSYEQYF.

The chain recombines TRBV29-1 with TRBJ2-1; 7 bases map to TRBD1. Germline CDR1 SQVTM, CDR2 ANQGSEA. V shed 7 bases and J 4 bases; nucleotides not matched to a gene: 13. CDR3 length: 15 amino acids. CDR3 coding DNA: TGCAGCGGATATCCGGACAGGAGCCCATACAATGAGCAGTTCTTC. Protein: CSGYPDRSPYNEQFF.

The chain has TRBV25-1 and TRBJ1-1; 7 positions agree with TRBD1. Trimming cost V 7 bases and J 3 bases; bases outside gene matches: 5. Looked up from germline, CDR1 is MGHDK and CDR2 is SYGVNS. This CDR3 contains 13 residues. The CDR3 sequence: CASTYTGDTEAFF. CDR3 coding DNA: TGTGCCAGCACATACACAGGGGACACTGAAGCTTTCTTT.

The V gene is TRBV7-9, the J gene TRBJ2-5; TRBD2 matches 7 bases. Germline CDR1 and CDR2: SEHNR and FQNEAQ (reference sequence). The CDR3 runs to 14 residues. Unmatched junction bases numbered 1, after V lost 0 bases and J lost 3 bases. The CDR3 sequence is CASSLARGEETQYF. The DNA for the CDR3 is TGTGCCAGCAGCTTAGCACGGGGGGAAGAGACCCAGTACTTC.

This sequence joins TRBV15 and TRBJ2-7, with 7 nucleotides matching TRBD2. The CDR3 totals 14 residues. Unmatched junction bases numbered 6, after V lost 6 bases and J lost 1 base. CDR1 and CDR2 from the germline V gene are LNHNV and YYDKDF (reference sequence). DNA for the CDR3: TGTGCCACCAGATCCCGGCGGGAGTCCTACGAGCAGTACTTC. As protein: CATRSRRESYEQYF.

The rearrangement joins TRBV25-1 to TRBJ2-5; TRBD2 matches 15 bases. The CDR3 consists of 16 residues. Germline values: CDR1 MGHDK, CDR2 SYGVNS. V dropped 2 bases and J dropped 2; count of bases not matched to a gene: 0. DNA of the CDR3: TGTGCCAGCAGTGAAGGACTAGCGGGAGGGCAAGAGACCCAGTACTTC. Translation gives CASSEGLAGGQETQYF. Variable domain in full (rest from reference TRBV25-1 and TRBJ2-5): EADIYQTPRYLVIGTGKKITLECSQTMGHDKMYWYQQDPGMELHLIHYSYGVNSTEKGDLSSESTVSRIRTEHFPLTLESARPSHTSQYLCASSEGLAGGQETQYFGPGTRLLVL.

This clone was recorded only once. The chain links TRBV6-1 to TRBJ2-2; 9 bases fit TRBD2. CDR1 and CDR2 (germline): MNHNS, SASEGT. J was trimmed by 5 bases and V by 6 bases; bases with no gene match: 4. The CDR3 is 14 amino acids. CDR3 DNA: TGTGCCAGCAGGATAGCGGGAGTTACCGGGGAGCTGTTTTTT. This codes for CASRIAGVTGELFF.

The V call is TRBV30, the J call TRBJ2-5, with D unresolved. Judging by the DNA end, TRBJ2-7 fits better; the J call may be wrong. Germline CDR1 reads GTSNPN; CDR2 reads SVGIG (reference sequence). CDR3 length: 14 residues. The CDR3 sequence is CAWSVGYSFAEQYF. CDR3 sequence (DNA): TGTGCCTGGAGTGTTGGTTACAGTTTTGCCGAGCAGTACTTC.

In this sample, this clone turned up a few times. The rearrangement uses TRBV2 and TRBJ1-1; a possible D gene is TRBD1 (6 bases). CDR1 is SNHLY and CDR2 is FYNNEI in the germline V gene. The CDR3 is made up of 14 amino acids. Trimming pared 8 bases from V and 5 bases from J, leaving 18 bases between. CDR3 protein: CASSSQGDPTEAFF. CDR3 in DNA: TGTGCCAGCTCATCACAGGGAGACCCAACTGAAGCTTTCTTT.

This clone occurred once. The V gene is TRBV14, the J gene TRBJ1-2; 8 bases match TRBD1. The V gene's germline CDR1 is SGHDN and CDR2 FVKESK. The CDR3 has 16 residues. Unmatched junction bases numbered 13, after V lost 6 bases and J lost 4 bases. The CDR3 is CASSPGQGRPRYGYTF. Here the CDR3 DNA reads TGTGCCAGCAGTCCCGGACAGGGAAGACCGCGCTATGGCTACACCTTC.

The chain uses TRBV29-1 and TRBJ2-3, with unresolved D. The germline V gene encodes CDR1 SQVTM and CDR2 ANQGSEA. Trimming took off 5 bases at V and 2 bases at J, with 11 bases between the two ends. The CDR3 covers 13 residues. CDR3 in DNA: TGCAGCGTTTGTGGCCACTTCACAGATACGCAGTATTTT. Translating it yields CSVCGHFTDTQYF.

On this clone: One junction end disagrees with the germline gene, perhaps due to a read error. This chain links TRBV28 with TRBJ2-7; 7 bases are shared with TRBD1. The CDR3 length is 15 residues. Germline V gene data show CDR1 as MDHEN and CDR2 as SYDVKM. CDR3 sequence reads: CASNLRGQPSYESSF. The CDR3 nucleotides are TGTGCCAGCAATCTCCGGGGACAGCCTTCCTACGAGTCTTCCTTC.

This chain joins TRBV7-3 and TRBJ2-1; D gene unclear. The CDR3 spans 15 residues. Per the germline V gene, CDR1 is SGHTA and CDR2 is FQGTGA. Trimming removed 5 bases from V and 2 bases from J, with 13 bases in between. Written as DNA, the CDR3 is TGTGCCAGCAGCCTGGGTCGCGCAACCTACAATGAGCAGTTCTTC. This encodes CASSLGRATYNEQFF.

The chain has TRBV19 and TRBJ1-5, with D possibly matching TRBD1 (6 bases). V was trimmed by 5 bases and J by 2 bases, leaving 10 bases between them. CDR1 and CDR2 from the germline V gene are LNHDA and SQIVND (reference sequence). The CDR3 extends over 14 amino acids. CDR3 sequence reads: CASSARQGNQPQHF. The CDR3 DNA reads as TGTGCCAGTAGTGCCAGACAGGGCAATCAGCCCCAGCATTTT. Looking up the rest from reference TRBV19 and TRBJ1-5 gives the full variable domain: DGGITQSPKYLFRKEGQNVTLSCEQNLNHDAMYWYRQDPGQGLRLIYYSQIVNDFQKGDIAEGYSVSREKKESFPLTVTSAQKNPTAFYLCASSARQGNQPQHFGDGTRLSIL.

This sequence joins TRBV5-1 and TRBJ1-1, with D possibly being TRBD1 (5 bases). The V gene's germline CDR1 is SGHRS and CDR2 YFSETQ. V was trimmed by 5 bases and J by 0 bases, leaving 11 bases between them. This CDR3 is built from 14 residues. CDR3 in DNA: TGCGCCAGCAGTAGACAGTTCATGAACACTGAAGCTTTCTTT. It translates to CASSRQFMNTEAFF.

This chain links TRBV9 with TRBJ2-1; TRBD1 might be the D (7 bases). The CDR3 is made up of 15 amino acids. V was cut by 1 base and J by 3 bases, with 11 bases left in between. The germline gives CDR1 SGDLS, CDR2 YYNGEE. CDR3 sequence reads: CASSVTGDFYNEQFF. DNA of the CDR3: TGTGCCAGCAGCGTAACAGGGGACTTCTACAATGAGCAGTTCTTC.

The chain recombines TRBV5-1 with TRBJ2-3; 13 nucleotides line up with TRBD2. The CDR3 has 20 residues. The germline CDR1 and CDR2 sequences are SGHRS and YFSETQ. Germline trimming cut 0 bases from V and 2 bases from J; bases unmatched to any gene: 12. As DNA, the CDR3 is TGCGCCAGCAGCTTGGTGGGGTTCGGGGGACTAGCGGGGTTCACAGATACGCAGTATTTT. Protein: CASSLVGFGGLAGFTDTQYF.

The chain employs TRBV2 and TRBJ1-3; no clear D gene. The CDR3 has 14 amino acids. Germline CDR1 and CDR2: SNHLY and FYNNEI. V shed 3 bases and J shed 0 bases, with 6 bases lying between them. The CDR3 spells CASSDSYSGNTIYF. CDR3 DNA sequence: TGTGCCAGCAGTGACAGTTACTCTGGAAACACCATATATTTT. The variable domain in full, with the rest retrieved from reference TRBV2 and TRBJ1-3, is EPEVTQTPSHQVTQMGQEVILRCVPISNHLYFYWYRQILGQKVEFLVSFYNNEISEKSEIFDDQFSVERPDGSNFTLKIRSTKLEDSAMYFCASSDSYSGNTIYFGEGSWLTVV.

This chain uses TRBV30 with TRBJ1-2; the match to TRBD1 covers 9 bases. Germline V CDR1 and CDR2: GTSNPN, SVGIG (reference sequence). The CDR3 is made up of 12 amino acids. V shed 7 bases and J 4 bases; nucleotides not matched to a gene: 4. The CDR3 is CASNRGRYGYTF. The CDR3 coding sequence is TGTGCCTCCAACAGGGGGCGCTATGGCTACACCTTC.

J is TRBJ2-7 and V is TRBV4-1; 7 bases align to TRBD1. The CDR3 covers 14 residues. CDR1 and CDR2 from the germline V gene are MGHRA and YSYEKL. V shed 6 bases, J shed 3 bases, and the junction held 8 bases outside the gene matches. The CDR3 reads CASRPTTGVYEQYF. The CDR3, as DNA: TGCGCCAGCAGACCCACTACAGGGGTCTACGAGCAGTACTTC.

V usage is TRBV19 and J usage is TRBJ1-1; a weak D match, TRBD1 (6 bases). The V end lost 6 bases, the J end lost 4 bases, and 15 bases lay between the germline ends. The CDR3 has 14 residues. Germline assignment: CDR1 LNHDA and CDR2 SQIVND (reference sequence). The CDR3 sequence is CASRTLQGGTEAFF. CDR3 nucleotide sequence: TGTGCCAGTAGAACCCTACAGGGCGGCACTGAAGCTTTCTTT.

The chain links TRBV28 to TRBJ2-7; possible D gene TRBD1, 6 bases. Trimming pared 6 bases from V and 6 bases from J, leaving 21 bases between. Germline V lookup: CDR1 MDHEN, CDR2 SYDVKM. This CDR3 is built from 15 residues. CDR3 DNA sequence: TGTGCCAGCAGCCCCCCACAGGGCCCACCTATCGAGCAGTACTTC. It translates to CASSPPQGPPIEQYF.

The chain is built from TRBV28 and TRBJ1-1; 7 bases fit TRBD1. CDR1 and CDR2 from the germline V gene are MDHEN and SYDVKM. The CDR3 runs 14 residues. The ends lost 6 bases at V and 7 bases at J; junction bases unmatched: 11. CDR3: CASSHRGSFYEAFF. The CDR3 DNA is TGTGCCAGCAGCCACAGGGGTTCTTTTTATGAAGCTTTCTTT. Full variable domain (missing parts from reference TRBV28 and TRBJ1-1): DVKVTQSSRYLVKRTGEKVFLECVQDMDHENMFWYRQDPGLGLRLIYFSYDVKMKEKGDIPEGYSVSREKKERFSLILESASTNQTSMYLCASSHRGSFYEAFFGQGTRLTVV.

V gene TRBV11-1 combines with J gene TRBJ2-7, with 9 bases that match TRBD2. The ends lost 6 bases at V and 4 bases at J; junction bases unmatched: 7. The germline V gene encodes CDR1 SGHAT and CDR2 FQDESV (reference sequence). The CDR3 length is 14 residues. The CDR3 sequence is CASSRLAEIYEQYF. The CDR3 DNA is TGTGCCAGCAGTCGACTAGCGGAAATTTACGAGCAGTACTTC.

The chain combines TRBV19 with TRBJ2-7; D possibly corresponds to TRBD1 (6 bases). The germline CDR1 and CDR2 sequences are LNHDA and SQIVND (reference sequence). Trimming left V 4 bases short and J 2 bases short, with 15 bases between. The CDR3 extends over 15 amino acids. CDR3 amino acids: CASSTRDTLAYEQYF. The CDR3 bases are TGTGCCAGTAGTACCCGGGACACGTTGGCCTACGAGCAGTACTTC.